This T cell receptor beta chain stems from a study of T cell changes during pregnancy in multiple sclerosis (dated by TCRdb to about 2019). Looking at the study overall: Changes in the T cell repertoire over the course of pregnancy were examined in this study in women with multiple sclerosis.

Libraries were constructed by the immunoSEQ multiplex PCR assay. In TCRdb, the immuneACCESS table is reduced to in-frame sequences with V and J assigned. These tables do not hold every clone; where another copy was compared, an unresolved V gene accounts for under half, and the others remain unexplained. This sample holds some 40,000 clones; roughly 94% were observed only once. The ten most abundant clones make up under 2% of the sample. Relative to germline, V is 0 bases shorter and J is 1 base shorter, with 9 bases between their ends. The CDR1 and CDR2 encoded by the germline V gene are SGHTA and FQGTGA. The CDR3 runs 15 amino acids, cysteine and phenylalanine included. The entry retains the CDR3 DNA only, 45 bases that are in frame from base 1. Note on this clone: Its target antigen remains unknown. Base qualities are not at hand, and no much larger clone is one base apart.

The sequence derives from a female donor with multiple sclerosis, enrolled in a pregnancy study. The specimen was peripheral blood, collected in the third trimester of pregnancy. Recombination connected TRBV7-3 to TRBJ2-5; the best D guess is TRBD2, with 6 bases matching. The encoded CDR3 is CASSLTGSSQETQYF. The DNA sequence is given as TGTGCCAGCAGCTTAACCGGGAGTTCCCAAGAGACCCAGTACTTC. The reference TRBV7-3 and TRBJ2-5 proteins fill in what lies around the CDR3, so the full variable domain reads GAGVSQTPSNKVTEKGKYVELRCDPISGHTALYWYRQSLGQGPEFLIYFQGTGAADDSGLPNDRFFAVRPEGSVSTLKIQRTERGDSAVYLCASSLTGSSQETQYFGPGTRLLVL.